This entry describes one TCR beta chain. Trimming removed 4 bases at V and 6 bases at J, with 13 bases between. Looked up from germline, CDR1 is LGHDT and CDR2 is YNNKEL (reference sequence). The CDR3 length is 13 residues. Data came from immunoSEQ multiplex PCR; TCRdb stores just in-frame clones and leaves some out. The sample has 160,000 or so clones; over 75% are singletons. This specimen comes from a study of blood T cell repertoires in COVID-19. Turning to the study itself: T cells, B-cell-depleted T cells, or PBMCs provided the cDNA or gDNA that served as material.

The study recruited people aged 18 to 89 years across about two dozen US areas. Assignments of participants to cohorts depended upon their own reported clinical history. The sequenced sample was PBMCs or T cells enriched from blood (not recorded which). The J gene is TRBJ2-7, the V gene TRBV3-1 (or the pseudogene TRBV3-2); a possible D gene is TRBD1 (5 bases). This sequence originates from a human donor with acute COVID-19. The donor label of this sample is uncertain. In DNA form, the CDR3 reads TGTGCCAGCAGCCTCCAGACAGCCGGCGAGCAGTACTTC. Translated: CASSLQTAGEQYF.